This T cell receptor beta chain was identified in a study of blood T cell repertoires in COVID-19. TCRdb's table, derived via immunoSEQ multiplex PCR, lists solely in-frame clones and lacks some. Of about 97,000 clones listed, around nine tenths are singletons. This TCR derives from a woman between 50 and 59 years old with COVID-19, enrolled during active disease. Sequencing was carried out using peripheral blood.

The CDR3 loop reads CASSPGTANYEQYF. In nucleotides, the CDR3 is TGTGCCAGCAGCCCTGGGACAGCAAACTACGAGCAGTACTTC. The chain links TRBV27 to TRBJ2-7, with 7 bases lining up with TRBD1. J gave up 3 bases and V 6 bases, and 8 bases lay outside the gene matches. CDR1 is MNHEY, CDR2 SMNVEV, per germline (reference sequence). CDR3 size: 14 residues.